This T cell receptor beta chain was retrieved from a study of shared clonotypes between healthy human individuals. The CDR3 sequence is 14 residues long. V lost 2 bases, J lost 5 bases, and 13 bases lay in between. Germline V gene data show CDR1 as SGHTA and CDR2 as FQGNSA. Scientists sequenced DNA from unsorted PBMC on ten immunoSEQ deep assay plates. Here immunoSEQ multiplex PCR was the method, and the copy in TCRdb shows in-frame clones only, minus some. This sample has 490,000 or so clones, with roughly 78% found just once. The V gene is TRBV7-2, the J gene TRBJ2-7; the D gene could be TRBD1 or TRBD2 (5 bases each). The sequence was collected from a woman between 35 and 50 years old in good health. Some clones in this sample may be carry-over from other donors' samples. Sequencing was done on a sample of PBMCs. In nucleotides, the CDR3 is TGTGCCAGCAGCTTAAGTTTGGGGGTCCACGAGCAGTACTTC. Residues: CASSLSLGVHEQYF.